The rows below give T cell receptor beta chains drawn from one sample of a study of OX40 agonist ivuxolimab in advanced cancers. The table came from immunoSEQ multiplex PCR; TCRdb's copy has only in-frame clones and leaves some out. The profile shows tens of thousands of clones, approximately 91% of them singletons. Sequences were derived from CD4+ or CD8+ T cells sorted from blood, sampled in a trial of the OX40 agonist ivuxolimab. The receptors come from an adult with an advanced solid tumor such as melanoma, head and neck, liver or kidney cancer. CDR3s include the opening cysteine and the closing phenylalanine or tryptophan. D genes are given only for firm matches. Expanded clones are given a class, and other clones once, few, many or no size at all.

v_call	d_call	j_call	clone_size	cdr3_aa	cdr3_nt
TRBV14	NA	TRBJ2-1	NA	CASSPLGFGGEQFF	TGTGCCAGCAGCCCCCTGGGATTTGGGGGTGAGCAGTTCTTC
TRBV12-5	TRBD1	TRBJ1-1	NA	CASGSGGVNTEAFF	TGTGCTAGTGGCTCAGGGGGCGTGAACACTGAAGCTTTCTTT
TRBV10-2	NA	TRBJ2-5	once	CASSEFIGAGETQYF	TGCGCCAGCAGTGAGTTTATAGGGGCCGGAGAGACCCAGTACTTC
TRBV4-2	NA	TRBJ1-6	NA	CASSQEPLSSYNSPLHF	TGTGCCAGCAGCCAAGAACCACTGAGCTCCTATAATTCACCCCTCCACTTT
TRBV2	TRBD2	TRBJ2-1	NA	CASSALAGGGYNEQFF	TGTGCCAGCAGTGCTCTAGCGGGGGGGGGCTACAATGAGCAGTTCTTC
TRBV6-1	NA	TRBJ1-2	NA	CASSRGYGYTF	TGTGCCAGCAGTCGGGGGTATGGCTACACCTTC
TRBV19	NA	TRBJ2-6	NA	CASSISEQGPSGANVLTF	TGTGCCAGTAGTATATCCGAACAGGGCCCGTCTGGGGCCAACGTCCTGACTTTC
TRBV7-9	TRBD2	TRBJ2-3	NA	CASSFSGTSGGDGIDTQYF	TGTGCCAGCAGCTTCTCCGGGACTAGCGGGGGGGATGGTATAGATACGCAGTATTTT
TRBV29-1	NA	TRBJ2-7	NA	CSVAAPDSSYEQYF	TGCAGCGTCGCGGCACCCGACAGTTCCTACGAGCAGTACTTC
TRBV19	NA	TRBJ2-1	once	CASSQQAAYNEQFF	TGTGCCAGTAGCCAGCAGGCAGCCTACAATGAGCAGTTCTTC
TRBV11-2	NA	TRBJ2-7	NA	CASSPLAREQYF	TGTGCCAGCAGCCCGCTAGCGCGCGAGCAGTACTTC
TRBV5-1	TRBD1	TRBJ2-1	NA	CASSNGTVYNEQFF	TGCGCCAGCAGCAACGGGACAGTATACAATGAGCAGTTCTTC
TRBV5-4	NA	TRBJ1-1	few	CASSLDLHPEAFF	TGTGCCAGCAGCTTGGACCTGCACCCTGAAGCTTTCTTT
TRBV19	NA	TRBJ2-5	NA	CASRGSETQYF	TGTGCCTCCCGGGGTTCAGAGACCCAGTACTTC
TRBV6-6	TRBD1	TRBJ2-5	NA	CASSYPDRVETQYF	TGTGCCAGCAGTTACCCGGACAGGGTAGAGACCCAGTACTTC
TRBV27	NA	TRBJ1-1	NA	CASSLMGGLGTEAFF	TGTGCCAGCAGTTTAATGGGGGGCTTAGGCACTGAAGCTTTCTTT
TRBV19	NA	TRBJ1-3	NA	CATQTRGGNTIYF	TGTGCCACCCAGACCCGGGGTGGAAACACCATATATTTT
TRBV11-2	NA	TRBJ1-1	NA	CASSQDRTGSTEAFF	TGTGCCAGCAGCCAAGATCGTACAGGGAGCACTGAAGCTTTCTTT
TRBV10-1	NA	TRBJ1-6	few	CASTTWVNSPLHF	TGCGCCAGCACCACCTGGGTCAATTCACCCCTCCACTTT
TRBV6-5	NA	TRBJ2-5	NA	CASSYGGGQQETQYF	TGTGCCAGCAGTTACGGGGGGGGCCAACAAGAGACCCAGTACTTC
TRBV6-5	NA	TRBJ1-1	NA	CASSTGTSTEAFF	TGTGCCAGCAGTACAGGGACAAGCACTGAAGCTTTCTTT
TRBV7-9	NA	TRBJ1-1	once	CASTRGAEAFF	TGTGCCAGCACCAGAGGCGCTGAAGCTTTCTTT